The rows below give T cell receptor beta chains drawn from one sample of a study of shared clonotypes between healthy human individuals. Measured with immunoSEQ multiplex PCR; TCRdb has only the in-frame clones, and not every one. Among around 2,000,000 clones, about 95% were seen once, and the ten largest hold less than 1.5%. Sequencing was carried out using naive CD8+ T cells sorted from blood. The receptors originated from a man younger than 35 in good health. The CDR3 runs from the conserved cysteine through the conserved F or W. D genes are given only for firm matches.

d_gene: TRBD1
v_gene: TRBV11-2
j_gene: TRBJ2-3
CDR3nt: TGTGCCAGCAGTACGAAAGGGGGCGGCGATACGCAGTATTTT
CDR3aa: CASSTKGGGDTQYF

d_gene: TRBD1
v_gene: TRBV6-5
j_gene: TRBJ2-1
CDR3nt: TGTGCCAGCAGTTACTCGGGACAGGGGCCGGAGCAGTTCTTC
CDR3aa: CASSYSGQGPEQFF

d_gene: TRBD1
v_gene: TRBV7-9
j_gene: TRBJ2-2
CDR3nt: TGTGCCAGCAGCACCGGACAGGGGCCGAACACCGGGGAGCTGTTTTTT
CDR3aa: CASSTGQGPNTGELFF

d_gene: TRBD2
v_gene: TRBV7-9
j_gene: TRBJ2-1
CDR3nt: TGTGCCAGCAGCCCGGGGACTAGCGGAAACAATGAGCAGTTCTTC
CDR3aa: CASSPGTSGNNEQFF

d_gene: NA
v_gene: TRBV9
j_gene: TRBJ2-3
CDR3nt: TGTGCCAGCAGCGACGGTGGGGATACGCAGTATTTT
CDR3aa: CASSDGGDTQYF

d_gene: NA
v_gene: TRBV9
j_gene: TRBJ1-1
CDR3nt: TGTGCCAGCAGCGTTGGGGAGACTGAAGCTTTCTTT
CDR3aa: CASSVGETEAFF

d_gene: NA
v_gene: TRBV6-5
j_gene: TRBJ1-1
CDR3nt: TGTGCCAGCAGTTACAGGGACATGAACACTGAAGCTTTCTTT
CDR3aa: CASSYRDMNTEAFF

d_gene: TRBD1
v_gene: TRBV5-5
j_gene: TRBJ2-7
CDR3nt: TGTGCCAGCAGCTTCGCGCGACAGGGCTACGAGCAGTACTTC
CDR3aa: CASSFARQGYEQYF

d_gene: NA
v_gene: TRBV28
j_gene: TRBJ1-1
CDR3nt: TGTGCCAGCAGTGGGGACGGAGAGGGTCGGATGAACACTGAAGCTTTCTTT
CDR3aa: CASSGDGEGRMNTEAFF

d_gene: NA
v_gene: TRBV10-2
j_gene: TRBJ2-7
CDR3nt: TGCGCCAGCAGTGAGGAGCTACTCCCCGGTAAATACGAGCAGTACTTC
CDR3aa: CASSEELLPGKYEQYF

d_gene: NA
v_gene: TRBV10-3
j_gene: TRBJ2-3
CDR3nt: TGTGCCATCAGTGAGGTCAGCATTACAGATACGCAGTATTTT
CDR3aa: CAISEVSITDTQYF

d_gene: NA
v_gene: TRBV2
j_gene: TRBJ2-7
CDR3nt: TGTGCCAGCAGGGACCTAAGTGGGGACTCCTACGAGCAGTACTTC
CDR3aa: CASRDLSGDSYEQYF

d_gene: NA
v_gene: TRBV7-2
j_gene: TRBJ1-6
CDR3nt: TGTGCCAGCAGCGACCGGACCGTTTCCCAAGGTTCACCCCTCCACTTT
CDR3aa: CASSDRTVSQGSPLHF

d_gene: NA
v_gene: TRBV19
j_gene: TRBJ1-2
CDR3nt: TGTGCCAGTAGTATCCAGCCTGGGGATGGCTACACCTTC
CDR3aa: CASSIQPGDGYTF